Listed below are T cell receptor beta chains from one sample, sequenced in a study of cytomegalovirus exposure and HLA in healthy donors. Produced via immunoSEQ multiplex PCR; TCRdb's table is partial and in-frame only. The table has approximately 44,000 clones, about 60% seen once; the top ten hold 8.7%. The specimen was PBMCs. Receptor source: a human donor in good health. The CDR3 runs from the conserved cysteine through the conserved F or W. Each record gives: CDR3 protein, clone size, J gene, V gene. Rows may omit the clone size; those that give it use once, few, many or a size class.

CDR3 protein: CASSPRDIYSGNTIYF; clone size: .; J gene: TRBJ1-3; V gene: TRBV7-9
CDR3 protein: CASSLYETQYF; clone size: .; J gene: TRBJ2-5; V gene: TRBV5-1
CDR3 protein: CASSRQKQGLNEKLFF; clone size: few; J gene: TRBJ1-4; V gene: TRBV18
CDR3 protein: CASSARGEDQPQHF; clone size: once; J gene: TRBJ1-5; V gene: TRBV7-9
CDR3 protein: CASGRTGGTNTEAFF; clone size: .; J gene: TRBJ1-1; V gene: TRBV12-5
CDR3 protein: CASSPWAENTEAFF; clone size: .; J gene: TRBJ1-1; V gene: TRBV11-2
CDR3 protein: CSVRRGSSYEQYF; clone size: .; J gene: TRBJ2-7; V gene: TRBV29-1
CDR3 protein: CASSLAAITYEQYF; clone size: .; J gene: TRBJ2-7; V gene: TRBV5-1
CDR3 protein: CASSLRGNQPQHF; clone size: .; J gene: TRBJ1-5; V gene: TRBV7-2
CDR3 protein: CASSSGGGNTEAFF; clone size: .; J gene: TRBJ1-1; V gene: TRBV5-1
CDR3 protein: CASSEWGQGTSDGYTF; clone size: once; J gene: TRBJ1-2; V gene: TRBV2
CDR3 protein: CASTRGAFSGNTIYF; clone size: .; J gene: TRBJ1-3; V gene: TRBV9
CDR3 protein: CASSSHGLAGAANTGELFF; clone size: .; J gene: TRBJ2-2; V gene: TRBV10-1
CDR3 protein: CAWSPGVPEAFF; clone size: .; J gene: TRBJ1-1; V gene: TRBV30
CDR3 protein: CASSSPGQGVYTF; clone size: .; J gene: TRBJ1-2; V gene: TRBV6-5
CDR3 protein: CASSLGQSFGYTF; clone size: .; J gene: TRBJ1-2; V gene: TRBV5-4
CDR3 protein: CASSPGEGGSHYEQYF; clone size: .; J gene: TRBJ2-7; V gene: TRBV7-6
CDR3 protein: CASSPREAGTSPLHF; clone size: .; J gene: TRBJ1-6; V gene: TRBV7-8